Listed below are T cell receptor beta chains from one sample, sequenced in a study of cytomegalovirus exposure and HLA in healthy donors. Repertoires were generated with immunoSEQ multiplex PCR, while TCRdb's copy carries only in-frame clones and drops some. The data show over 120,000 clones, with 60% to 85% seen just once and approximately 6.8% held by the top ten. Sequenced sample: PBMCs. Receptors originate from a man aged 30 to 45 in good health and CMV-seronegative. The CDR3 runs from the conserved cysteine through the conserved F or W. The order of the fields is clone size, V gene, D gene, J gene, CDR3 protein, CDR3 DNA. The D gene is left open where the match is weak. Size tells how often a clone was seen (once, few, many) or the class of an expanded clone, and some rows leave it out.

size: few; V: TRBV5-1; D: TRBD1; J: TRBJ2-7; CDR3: CASSEDRAQYF; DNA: TGCGCCAGCAGCGAGGACAGGGCGCAGTACTTC
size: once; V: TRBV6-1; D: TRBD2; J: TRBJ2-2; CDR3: CASSVMRLAGGGELFF; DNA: TGTGCCAGCAGTGTCATGAGACTAGCGGGGGGCGGGGAGCTGTTTTTT
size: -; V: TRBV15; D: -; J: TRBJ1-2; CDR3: CASYPAGGGNYGYTF; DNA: TGTGCCTCCTACCCGGCGGGGGGGGGTAACTATGGCTACACCTTC
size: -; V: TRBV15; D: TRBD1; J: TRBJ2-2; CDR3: CATSSAGGTYTGELFF; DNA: TGTGCCACCAGCAGCGCAGGGGGTACCTACACCGGGGAGCTGTTTTTT
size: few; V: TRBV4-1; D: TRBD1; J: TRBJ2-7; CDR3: CASSHLLWDRNSYEQYF; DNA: TGCGCCAGCAGCCACCTTCTCTGGGACAGGAACTCCTACGAGCAGTACTTC
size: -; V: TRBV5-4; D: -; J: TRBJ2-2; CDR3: CASSLARRGEGPGELFF; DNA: TGTGCCAGCAGCTTGGCCCGGAGGGGCGAAGGTCCCGGGGAGCTGTTTTTT
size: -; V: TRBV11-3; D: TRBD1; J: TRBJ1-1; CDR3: CASSAGQGALNTEAFF; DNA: TGTGCCAGCAGCGCCGGACAGGGGGCCTTGAACACTGAAGCTTTCTTT
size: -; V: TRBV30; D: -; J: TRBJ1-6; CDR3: CAWSVPARGLNSPLHF; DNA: TGTGCCTGGAGTGTACCGGCCAGGGGATTGAATTCACCCCTCCACTTT
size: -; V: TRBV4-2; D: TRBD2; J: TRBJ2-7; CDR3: CASSQELAGPSYEQYF; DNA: TGTGCCAGCAGCCAGGAACTAGCGGGGCCCTCCTACGAGCAGTACTTC
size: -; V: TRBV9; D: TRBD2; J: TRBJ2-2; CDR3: CASSAGPGTSGRAFTGELFF; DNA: TGTGCCAGCAGCGCGGGCCCCGGGACTAGCGGGAGGGCATTCACCGGGGAGCTGTTTTTT
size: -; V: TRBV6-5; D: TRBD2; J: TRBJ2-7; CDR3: CASSWLAGAYEQYF; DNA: TGTGCCAGCAGTTGGCTAGCGGGGGCCTACGAGCAGTACTTC
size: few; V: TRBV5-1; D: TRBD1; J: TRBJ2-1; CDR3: CASSPDRGNEQFF; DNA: TGCGCCAGCAGCCCTGACAGGGGCAATGAGCAGTTCTTC
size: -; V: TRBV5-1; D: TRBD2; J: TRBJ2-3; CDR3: CASRSGLAGVGSADTQYF; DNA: TGCGCCAGCAGATCGGGACTAGCGGGAGTGGGTAGCGCAGATACGCAGTATTTT
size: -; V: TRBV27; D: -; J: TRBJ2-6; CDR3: CASSLTGASGANGLTF; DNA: TGTGCCAGCAGTTTAACAGGCGCGAGTGGGGCCAACGGCCTGACTTTC
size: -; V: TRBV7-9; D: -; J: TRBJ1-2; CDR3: CASSLSGSHYGYTF; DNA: TGTGCCAGCAGCTTATCAGGGTCGCACTATGGCTACACCTTC
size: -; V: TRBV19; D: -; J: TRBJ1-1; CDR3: CASSMSGSGGTEAFF; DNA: TGTGCCAGTAGTATGAGCGGATCGGGAGGGACTGAAGCTTTCTTT
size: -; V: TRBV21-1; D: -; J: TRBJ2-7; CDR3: CASSKECKTGRTYEQYF; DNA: TGTGCCAGCAGCAAAGAATGTAAGACAGGGAGAACCTACGAGCAGTACTTC
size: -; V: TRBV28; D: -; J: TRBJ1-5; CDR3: CASSFLDSMDQPQHF; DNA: TGTGCCAGCAGTTTTCTGGACAGTATGGATCAGCCCCAGCATTTT
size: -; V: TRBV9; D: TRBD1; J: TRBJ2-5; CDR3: CASSTRTGPQETQYF; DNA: TGTGCCAGCAGCACCCGGACAGGCCCACAAGAGACCCAGTACTTC
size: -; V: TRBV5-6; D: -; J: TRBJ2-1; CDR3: CASSFSEYNEQFF; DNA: TGTGCCAGCAGCTTTTCGGAGTACAATGAGCAGTTCTTC
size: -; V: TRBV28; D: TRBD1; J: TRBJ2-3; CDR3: CASSFADRGTDTQYF; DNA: TGTGCCAGCAGTTTTGCGGACAGGGGCACAGATACGCAGTATTTT
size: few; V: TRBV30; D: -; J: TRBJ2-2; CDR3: CAWSPSSNTGELFF; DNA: TGTGCCTGGAGTCCGAGCTCGAACACCGGGGAGCTGTTTTTT
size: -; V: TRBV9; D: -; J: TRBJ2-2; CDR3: CASSVGGAEGTGELFF; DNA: TGTGCCAGCAGCGTAGGGGGAGCGGAGGGAACCGGGGAGCTGTTTTTT
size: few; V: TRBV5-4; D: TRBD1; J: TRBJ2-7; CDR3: CASSTPTGERISYEQYF; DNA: TGTGCCAGCAGCACCCCGACAGGGGAGCGAATATCCTACGAGCAGTACTTC
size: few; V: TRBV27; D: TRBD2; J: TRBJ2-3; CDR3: CASSSSAGEVTDTQYF; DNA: TGTGCCAGCAGTTCGTCAGCGGGAGAGGTCACAGATACGCAGTATTTT
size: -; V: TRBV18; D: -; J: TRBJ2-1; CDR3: CASSLRAPGAGGEQFF; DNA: TGTGCCAGCTCACTTCGGGCCCCCGGGGCTGGGGGGGAGCAGTTCTTC
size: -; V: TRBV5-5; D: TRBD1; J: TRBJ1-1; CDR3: CASSRDGQGTFEAFF; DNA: TGTGCCAGCAGCCGCGACGGACAGGGAACTTTTGAAGCTTTCTTT
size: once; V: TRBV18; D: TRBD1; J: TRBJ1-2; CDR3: CASSRTGATPYYGYTF; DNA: TGTGCCAGCTCACGGACAGGGGCCACACCTTACTATGGCTACACCTTC
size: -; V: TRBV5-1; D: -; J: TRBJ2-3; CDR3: CASSFGSSLVFTDTQYF; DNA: TGCGCCAGCAGCTTCGGGAGTAGCCTTGTCTTCACAGATACGCAGTATTTT
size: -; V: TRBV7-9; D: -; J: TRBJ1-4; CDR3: CASSLRGANEKLFF; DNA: TGTGCCAGCAGCCTCCGGGGGGCCAATGAAAAACTGTTTTTT
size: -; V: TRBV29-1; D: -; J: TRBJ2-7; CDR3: CSSYQTGDYEQYF; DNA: TGCAGCTCCTACCAGACGGGAGACTACGAGCAGTACTTC
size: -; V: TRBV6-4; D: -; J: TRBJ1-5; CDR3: CASSLLWGDSNQPQHF; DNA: TGTGCCAGCAGTCTCCTTTGGGGGGATAGCAATCAGCCCCAGCATTTT
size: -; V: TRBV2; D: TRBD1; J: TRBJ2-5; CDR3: CASTGTGKETQYF; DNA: TGTGCCAGCACGGGGACAGGAAAAGAGACCCAGTACTTC
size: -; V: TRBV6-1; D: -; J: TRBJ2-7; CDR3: CASSKGSHGARYEQYF; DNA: TGTGCCAGTAGTAAAGGAAGCCACGGAGCACGCTACGAGCAGTACTTC
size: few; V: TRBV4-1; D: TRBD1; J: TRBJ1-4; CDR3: CASSQAGTGGPTNEKLFF; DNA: TGCGCCAGCAGCCAAGCCGGGACAGGGGGCCCAACTAATGAAAAACTGTTTTTT
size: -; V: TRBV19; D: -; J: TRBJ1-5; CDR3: CASSMDTPQNQPQHF; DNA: TGTGCCAGTAGTATGGACACCCCACAAAATCAGCCCCAGCATTTT
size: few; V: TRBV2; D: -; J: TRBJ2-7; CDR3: CASSDAAYEQYF; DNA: TGTGCCAGCAGTGATGCGGCCTACGAGCAGTACTTC
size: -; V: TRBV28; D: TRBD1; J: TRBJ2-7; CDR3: CASSPGTGGYSYEQYF; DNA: TGTGCCAGCAGTCCAGGGACAGGGGGTTACTCCTACGAGCAGTACTTC
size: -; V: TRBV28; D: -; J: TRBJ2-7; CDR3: CASTEGGPYEQYF; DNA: TGTGCCAGCACCGAGGGGGGGCCCTACGAGCAGTACTTC
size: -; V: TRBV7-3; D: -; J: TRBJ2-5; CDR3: CASSRGGGETQYF; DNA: TGTGCCAGCAGTCGTGGGGGCGGAGAGACCCAGTACTTC
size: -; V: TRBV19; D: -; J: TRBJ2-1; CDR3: CASIKGFPKFF; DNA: TGTGCCAGTATCAAGGGGTTTCCGAAGTTCTTC
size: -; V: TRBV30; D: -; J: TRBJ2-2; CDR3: CAWSGGRGNTGELFF; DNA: TGTGCCTGGAGTGGGGGGCGAGGGAACACCGGGGAGCTGTTTTTT
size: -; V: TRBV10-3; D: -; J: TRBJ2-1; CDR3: CATSLQGGDEQFF; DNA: TGTGCCACCTCCTTGCAGGGAGGCGATGAGCAGTTCTTC
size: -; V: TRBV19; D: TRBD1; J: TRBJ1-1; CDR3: CASSKRDRTFF; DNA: TGTGCCAGTAGTAAACGGGACAGAACTTTCTTT
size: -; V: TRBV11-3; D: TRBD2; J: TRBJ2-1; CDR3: CASSLSGRRFSEQFF; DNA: TGTGCCAGCAGTCTTAGCGGGAGGAGGTTCAGTGAGCAGTTCTTC
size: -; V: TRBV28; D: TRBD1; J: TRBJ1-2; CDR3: CASSFSTGTGGYGYTF; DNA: TGTGCCAGCAGTTTCAGTACCGGGACAGGGGGGTATGGCTACACCTTC
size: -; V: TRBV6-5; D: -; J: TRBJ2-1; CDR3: CASSYSGVWDEQFF; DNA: TGTGCCAGCAGTTACTCGGGAGTCTGGGATGAGCAGTTCTTC